This T cell receptor (beta chain) is from a study of response to subunit inactivated influenza vaccine. This clonotype was counted a few times. Its antigen remains unknown. A single record per CDR3 protein comes from TCRdb applying MiXCR to the RT-PCR reads. The sample gives about 180,000 distinct CDR3 sequences, around 10% of which show up once; 35% to 40% is in the top ten. V was pared by 3 bases and J by 3 bases, with 12 bases between. Germline V lookup: CDR1 MNHEY, CDR2 SVGAGI. The CDR3 contains 15 residues. Study results and limitations: After each seasonal influenza vaccination, few new T cells are recruited, the authors suggested.

The sequence derives from a man aged 50 to 69 who received an inactivated influenza vaccine. V and J are TRBV6-5 and TRBJ1-3, with D unclear. Sequencing used CD8+ T cells sorted from PBMCs, obtained around 25 months after vaccination. The CDR3 nucleotides read TGTGCCAGCAGTTATTTTCGTGGGAGTGGAAACACCATATATTTT. Translating it yields CASSYFRGSGNTIYF.